The 6 T cell receptor beta chains presented below share a single source sample, sequenced in a study of blood T cell repertoires in COVID-19 (dated by TCRdb to 2018 to 2021). Library method: the immunoSEQ multiplex PCR assay. Entries here come from immuneACCESS through TCRdb and include only in-frame sequences with V and J called. Some clones fail to appear in such tables; in the studies checked, an unresolved V gene covers under half of the shortfall, and the cause of the remainder is unknown. Present in this sample are roughly 38,000 clones, about 77% of which were seen just once. Of the sample, about 33% falls within the top ten clones. Material: peripheral blood. The receptors here all came from a man in his 60s with acute or convalescent COVID-19.

This chain connects TRBV11-3 to TRBJ2-7; tentatively, D is TRBD2 (6 bases). The CDR3 totals 16 residues. The germline V and J ends were trimmed by 1 base and 0 bases, with 13 bases remaining between them. Germline assignment: CDR1 SGHNT and CDR2 YENEEA. In DNA, the CDR3 is TGTGCCAGCAGCTTAGTTGGGACTCAGACCTCCTACGAGCAGTACTTC. Protein: CASSLVGTQTSYEQYF.

This chain joins TRBV6-2 or TRBV6-3 and TRBJ2-6; weak D call: TRBD1 (5 bases). The CDR3 length is 15 residues. Germline V gene sequence: CDR1 MNHEY, CDR2 SVGEGT. With 5 bases removed from V and 1 base from J, the gap between germline ends came to 9 bases. This CDR3 reads CASSPQGSGANVLTF. CDR3 bases: TGTGCCAGCAGTCCCCAGGGTTCTGGGGCCAACGTCCTGACTTTC.

The J gene is TRBJ1-6, the V gene TRBV7-8; weak D call: TRBD1 (5 bases). Between the trimmed V and J ends, which lost 6 bases and 0 bases, there was a span of 18 bases. The CDR3 has 18 amino acids. CDR1 is SGHVS, CDR2 FQNEAQ, per germline. The CDR3 DNA reads as TGTGCCAGCAGTCCGGTGGGGGGGGGAAGCTCCTATAATTCACCCCTCCACTTT. Encoded protein: CASSPVGGGSSYNSPLHF.

The V gene is TRBV6-4, the J gene TRBJ2-2; D gene unclear. V lost 4 bases and J lost 6, with 12 bases in between. The CDR3 has 14 amino acids. Germline V gene lookup returns CDR1 MRHNA and CDR2 SNTAGT. The CDR3 DNA reads TGTGCCAGCAGTGGGAGTTCTTTCTCCGGGGAGCTGTTTTTT. Protein sequence: CASSGSSFSGELFF.

V and J are TRBV13 and TRBJ2-7, with TRBD2 identical over 7 bases. This CDR3 has 15 amino acids. With V trimmed by 1 base and J by 5 bases, 8 bases remained unmatched. Germline lookup yields CDR1 PRHDT and CDR2 FYEKMQ (reference sequence). The CDR3, as DNA: TGTGCCAGCAGCTTAGCACGGGCGGGAGCCCACGAGCAGTACTTC. It encodes CASSLARAGAHEQYF.

The genes are TRBV7-9 and TRBJ1-2, with a possible D match to TRBD1 (5 bases). Germline CDR1 is SEHNR and CDR2 is FQNEAQ (reference sequence). V dropped 8 bases and J dropped 6 bases, with 28 bases sitting between them. The CDR3 has 17 residues. CDR3 protein: CASPSLERGTGLHGYTF. The CDR3 coding sequence is TGTGCCAGCCCCTCCCTAGAACGGGGGACCGGTTTGCATGGCTACACCTTC.